This T cell receptor beta chain comes out of a study of T-cell memory formation after mild COVID-19. Regarding the study as a whole: Contracting clones localized mainly to CM and EM when CD4+ and mainly to EMRA when CD8+.

The germline V gene has CDR1 SQVTM and CDR2 ANQGSEA. The V gene end was trimmed by 7 bases and the J gene end by 2 bases; junction bases not matched to a gene: 7. This CDR3 is built from 13 residues. A 5'RACE reaction primed in the constant segment made cDNA libraries of TCR alpha and TCR beta, and these carried sample barcodes and UMIs. TCRdb reprocessed the 5' RACE reads with MiXCR, giving one entry per CDR3 protein. The sample consists of fewer than 400,000 distinct CDR3 sequences, roughly 15% of them appearing once. This clonotype has more than one count but fewer than ten. Its matching antigen is unknown.

Sequencing was performed on PBMCs or a T cell subset sorted from them (not recorded which). The TCR sequence derives from a man aged 18-30 years who had mild COVID-19 (a few samples of this study predate the infection). Cell type and time point are not known. The chain couples TRBV29-1 to TRBJ1-2; the match to TRBD1 covers 7 bases. This chain's CDR3 is CSGTTGMNYGYTF. CDR3 in DNA: TGCAGCGGCACGACAGGGATGAACTATGGCTACACCTTC.